These T cell receptor beta chains were read from a single sample in a study of response to subunit inactivated influenza vaccine. TCRdb re-derived calls from the RT-PCR reads in MiXCR, one entry per CDR3 protein. Here the sample spans about 540,000 distinct CDR3 sequences, under 30% being singletons. These sequences were also reported in another study, on T cells expressing NK-cell markers.

The material was CD4+ T cells sorted from PBMCs, obtained roughly 13 days after vaccination. The receptors shown here come from a man in his forties or fifties who received an inactivated influenza vaccine. The CDR3 runs from the conserved cysteine through the conserved F or W. The D gene is left open where the match is weak. Only part of the rows carry a size: once, few, many, or a class if the clone is expanded.

v_call: TRBV5-4
clone_size: NA
d_call: NA
j_call: TRBJ1-5
cdr3_aa: CASSLFRDTRQPQHF
cdr3_nt: TGTGCCAGCAGCTTGTTTCGGGATACAAGACAGCCCCAGCATTTT

v_call: TRBV7-6
clone_size: NA
d_call: NA
j_call: TRBJ2-1
cdr3_aa: CASSLEGHPYNEQFF
cdr3_nt: TGTGCCAGCAGCTTAGAGGGCCACCCATACAATGAGCAGTTCTTC

v_call: TRBV24-1
clone_size: few
d_call: NA
j_call: TRBJ2-3
cdr3_aa: CATSDSGGPSDTQYF
cdr3_nt: TGTGCCACCAGTGATTCTGGGGGGCCCTCAGATACGCAGTATTTT

v_call: TRBV29-1
clone_size: NA
d_call: TRBD1
j_call: TRBJ2-7
cdr3_aa: CSVGDRGRGEQYF
cdr3_nt: TGCAGCGTTGGGGACAGGGGGCGCGGGGAGCAGTACTTC

v_call: TRBV2
clone_size: NA
d_call: NA
j_call: TRBJ1-1
cdr3_aa: CASSLTPDTEAFF
cdr3_nt: TGTGCCAGCAGTTTGACCCCGGACACTGAAGCTTTCTTT

v_call: TRBV9
clone_size: few
d_call: NA
j_call: TRBJ1-1
cdr3_aa: CASSVDGGGFTEAFF
cdr3_nt: TGTGCCAGCAGCGTAGATGGCGGGGGGTTCACTGAAGCTTTCTTT

v_call: TRBV5-6
clone_size: NA
d_call: TRBD1
j_call: TRBJ2-1
cdr3_aa: CASSLPFDRVNEQFF
cdr3_nt: TGTGCCAGCAGCTTGCCTTTCGACAGGGTCAATGAGCAGTTCTTC

v_call: TRBV30
clone_size: NA
d_call: TRBD2
j_call: TRBJ2-3
cdr3_aa: CAWSRSGSWADTQYF
cdr3_nt: TGTGCCTGGAGTCGGAGCGGGAGTTGGGCAGATACGCAGTATTTT

v_call: TRBV5-1
clone_size: NA
d_call: NA
j_call: TRBJ2-3
cdr3_aa: CASSLEGRADTQYF
cdr3_nt: TGCGCCAGCAGCTTGGAAGGCAGGGCAGATACGCAGTATTTT

v_call: TRBV25-1
clone_size: few
d_call: NA
j_call: TRBJ1-4
cdr3_aa: CASSDASEATNEKLFF
cdr3_nt: TGTGCCAGCAGTGACGCGAGCGAGGCTACTAATGAAAAACTGTTTTTT

v_call: TRBV6-6
clone_size: NA
d_call: NA
j_call: TRBJ2-2
cdr3_aa: CASSSISSGELFF
cdr3_nt: TGTGCCAGCAGCTCCATTTCGTCCGGGGAGCTGTTTTTT

v_call: TRBV28
clone_size: many
d_call: TRBD1
j_call: TRBJ1-6
cdr3_aa: CASSFQTTGALYNSPLHF
cdr3_nt: TGTGCCAGCAGTTTTCAGACGACAGGGGCGTTATATAATTCACCCCTCCACTTT

v_call: TRBV6-2/TRBV6-3
clone_size: NA
d_call: TRBD2
j_call: TRBJ2-5
cdr3_aa: CASRPRTSGSETQYF
cdr3_nt: TGTGCCAGCAGACCTCGGACTAGCGGGAGCGAGACCCAGTACTTC

v_call: TRBV12-3/TRBV12-4
clone_size: NA
d_call: NA
j_call: TRBJ2-3
cdr3_aa: CASRRARDTDTQYF
cdr3_nt: TGTGCCAGCAGGCGAGCCAGAGACACAGATACGCAGTATTTT

v_call: TRBV6-2/TRBV6-3
clone_size: many
d_call: NA
j_call: TRBJ2-3
cdr3_aa: CASSYSGSSSTDTQYF
cdr3_nt: TGTGCCAGCAGTTACTCCGGGAGTTCTAGCACAGATACGCAGTATTTT

v_call: TRBV6-2/TRBV6-3
clone_size: NA
d_call: TRBD2
j_call: TRBJ2-1
cdr3_aa: CASSQRGGSSYNEQFF
cdr3_nt: TGTGCCAGCAGCCAACGGGGCGGGAGCTCCTACAATGAGCAGTTCTTC

v_call: TRBV14
clone_size: few
d_call: NA
j_call: TRBJ2-7
cdr3_aa: CASSHGREQYF
cdr3_nt: TGTGCCAGCAGCCACGGACGGGAGCAGTACTTC

v_call: TRBV12-3/TRBV12-4
clone_size: few
d_call: TRBD1
j_call: TRBJ2-1
cdr3_aa: CASSLLGQSYNEQFF
cdr3_nt: TGTGCCAGCAGTTTATTGGGACAGTCCTACAATGAGCAGTTCTTC

v_call: TRBV15
clone_size: NA
d_call: TRBD1
j_call: TRBJ2-2
cdr3_aa: CATSRKGQGINTGELFF
cdr3_nt: TGTGCCACCAGCAGGAAGGGACAGGGGATAAACACCGGGGAGCTGTTTTTT

v_call: TRBV27
clone_size: NA
d_call: NA
j_call: TRBJ2-6
cdr3_aa: CASSLDFHSGANVLTF
cdr3_nt: TGTGCCAGCAGTTTAGATTTTCACTCTGGGGCCAACGTCCTGACTTTC

v_call: TRBV20-1
clone_size: NA
d_call: NA
j_call: TRBJ2-2
cdr3_aa: CSARRGFVAGELFF
cdr3_nt: TGCAGTGCCCGACGGGGGTTTGTTGCCGGGGAGCTGTTTTTT

v_call: TRBV11-1
clone_size: NA
d_call: TRBD2
j_call: TRBJ2-6
cdr3_aa: CASSLVVQRGGDGANVLTF
cdr3_nt: TGTGCCAGCAGCTTAGTCGTCCAGCGGGGGGGCGATGGGGCCAACGTCCTGACTTTC

v_call: TRBV7-2
clone_size: few
d_call: TRBD2
j_call: TRBJ2-1
cdr3_aa: CASTTSGSVNEQFF
cdr3_nt: TGTGCCAGCACGACTAGCGGGAGCGTGAATGAGCAGTTCTTC

v_call: TRBV2
clone_size: NA
d_call: NA
j_call: TRBJ1-6
cdr3_aa: CASKRDPSFSYNSPLHF
cdr3_nt: TGTGCCAGCAAACGGGACCCCAGTTTCTCCTATAATTCACCCCTCCACTTT

v_call: TRBV19
clone_size: NA
d_call: NA
j_call: TRBJ2-1
cdr3_aa: CASKLRGLYNEQFF
cdr3_nt: TGTGCCAGTAAGTTGCGGGGGCTATACAATGAGCAGTTCTTC

v_call: TRBV5-1
clone_size: NA
d_call: NA
j_call: TRBJ2-7
cdr3_aa: CASSTGTGTYEQYF
cdr3_nt: TGCGCCAGCAGCACCGGGACGGGGACCTACGAGCAGTACTTC

v_call: TRBV7-2
clone_size: few
d_call: TRBD2
j_call: TRBJ2-1
cdr3_aa: CASSLATSGGYNEQFF
cdr3_nt: TGTGCCAGCAGCTTAGCCACTAGCGGGGGGTACAATGAGCAGTTCTTC

v_call: TRBV7-9
clone_size: NA
d_call: TRBD1
j_call: TRBJ1-2
cdr3_aa: CASSKDRGRFGYTF
cdr3_nt: TGTGCCAGCAGCAAAGACAGGGGTCGATTTGGCTACACCTTC

v_call: TRBV3-1
clone_size: NA
d_call: NA
j_call: TRBJ1-1
cdr3_aa: CASSQGLTEAFF
cdr3_nt: TGTGCCAGCAGCCAAGGGCTGACTGAAGCTTTCTTT

v_call: TRBV2
clone_size: NA
d_call: TRBD1
j_call: TRBJ2-3
cdr3_aa: CASKRDRTSTDTQYF
cdr3_nt: TGTGCCAGCAAACGGGACAGAACTAGCACAGATACGCAGTATTTT

v_call: TRBV20-1
clone_size: NA
d_call: TRBD2
j_call: TRBJ2-6
cdr3_aa: CSARGGAPGANVLTF
cdr3_nt: TGCAGTGCCCGGGGGGGGGCGCCTGGGGCCAACGTCCTGACTTTC

v_call: TRBV6-2/TRBV6-3
clone_size: few
d_call: TRBD1
j_call: TRBJ2-7
cdr3_aa: CASSRDRGLSEQYF
cdr3_nt: TGTGCCAGCAGTCGGGACAGGGGATTGAGCGAGCAGTACTTC

v_call: TRBV6-5
clone_size: NA
d_call: NA
j_call: TRBJ2-5
cdr3_aa: CASSIDRETQYF
cdr3_nt: TGTGCCAGCAGCATTGATCGGGAGACCCAGTACTTC

v_call: TRBV16
clone_size: once
d_call: TRBD1
j_call: TRBJ1-3
cdr3_aa: CASSQTGVSRNTIYF
cdr3_nt: TGTGCCAGCAGCCAAACAGGGGTTTCAAGAAACACCATATATTTT

v_call: TRBV12-5
clone_size: NA
d_call: NA
j_call: TRBJ1-1
cdr3_aa: CASGLGGLGTEAFF
cdr3_nt: TGTGCTAGTGGTTTGGGGGGCTTAGGCACTGAAGCTTTCTTT

v_call: TRBV15
clone_size: few
d_call: TRBD2
j_call: TRBJ2-1
cdr3_aa: CATSRDLAGGYNEQFF
cdr3_nt: TGTGCCACCAGCAGAGATCTAGCGGGAGGCTACAATGAGCAGTTCTTC

v_call: TRBV29-1
clone_size: NA
d_call: NA
j_call: TRBJ1-1
cdr3_aa: CSAGHTEAFF
cdr3_nt: TGCAGCGCGGGCCACACTGAAGCTTTCTTT

v_call: TRBV12-3/TRBV12-4
clone_size: NA
d_call: TRBD2
j_call: TRBJ2-7
cdr3_aa: CASSPRTSGSRHEQYF
cdr3_nt: TGTGCCAGCAGTCCCCGGACTAGCGGGAGTCGCCACGAGCAGTACTTC

v_call: TRBV20-1
clone_size: few
d_call: NA
j_call: TRBJ1-1
cdr3_aa: CSARGKGSWNTEAFF
cdr3_nt: TGCAGTGCTAGAGGAAAGGGCAGCTGGAACACTGAAGCTTTCTTT

v_call: TRBV2
clone_size: few
d_call: TRBD1
j_call: TRBJ1-2
cdr3_aa: CASKRQGGYGYTF
cdr3_nt: TGTGCCAGCAAAAGACAGGGAGGCTATGGCTACACCTTC

v_call: TRBV27
clone_size: few
d_call: NA
j_call: TRBJ1-6
cdr3_aa: CASSPRGSHPSPLHF
cdr3_nt: TGTGCCAGCAGTCCAAGGGGGTCTCACCCCTCACCCCTCCACTTT

v_call: TRBV11-2
clone_size: few
d_call: NA
j_call: TRBJ1-4
cdr3_aa: CASSSLKRRRDWLFF
cdr3_nt: TGTGCCAGCAGCTCACTTAAACGACGGCGGGACTGGCTGTTTTTT

v_call: TRBV7-2
clone_size: few
d_call: TRBD1
j_call: TRBJ1-2
cdr3_aa: CASSSGGGYTF
cdr3_nt: TGTGCCAGCAGCTCAGGGGGTGGCTACACCTTC

v_call: TRBV3-1
clone_size: NA
d_call: NA
j_call: TRBJ2-1
cdr3_aa: CASSQELWENEQFF
cdr3_nt: TGTGCCAGCAGCCAAGAATTGTGGGAAAATGAGCAGTTCTTC

v_call: TRBV6-2/TRBV6-3
clone_size: NA
d_call: NA
j_call: TRBJ1-2
cdr3_aa: CASSLVGRSGGYTF
cdr3_nt: TGTGCCAGCAGCCTAGTCGGACGGAGTGGAGGCTACACCTTC

v_call: TRBV20-1
clone_size: few
d_call: TRBD1
j_call: TRBJ2-1
cdr3_aa: CSAQQGSQYNEQFF
cdr3_nt: TGCAGTGCTCAACAGGGGTCGCAGTACAATGAGCAGTTCTTC

v_call: TRBV5-1
clone_size: NA
d_call: TRBD1
j_call: TRBJ1-2
cdr3_aa: CASSWNTGVGYGYTF
cdr3_nt: TGCGCCAGCAGCTGGAATACAGGGGTTGGATATGGCTACACCTTC

v_call: TRBV18
clone_size: few
d_call: TRBD2
j_call: TRBJ2-5
cdr3_aa: CASSPGLAGTQETQYF
cdr3_nt: TGTGCCAGCTCACCGGGACTAGCGGGAACCCAAGAGACCCAGTACTTC

v_call: TRBV20-1
clone_size: NA
d_call: NA
j_call: TRBJ1-1
cdr3_aa: CRGTGGGTEAFF
cdr3_nt: TGCAGAGGGACCGGAGGGGGCACTGAAGCTTTCTTT

v_call: TRBV7-2
clone_size: few
d_call: TRBD2
j_call: TRBJ2-5
cdr3_aa: CASSRATSGRSQTQYF
cdr3_nt: TGTGCCAGCAGCCGTGCGACTAGCGGGAGAAGCCAGACCCAGTACTTC

v_call: TRBV6-5
clone_size: NA
d_call: NA
j_call: TRBJ2-7
cdr3_aa: CASSYTRGQGGFEQYF
cdr3_nt: TGTGCCAGCAGTTACACCCGAGGGCAGGGAGGTTTCGAGCAGTACTTC

v_call: TRBV3-1
clone_size: many
d_call: TRBD2
j_call: TRBJ2-1
cdr3_aa: CASSQGLTSGANEQFF
cdr3_nt: TGTGCCAGCAGCCAAGGTCTAACTAGCGGAGCGAATGAGCAGTTCTTC

v_call: TRBV5-1
clone_size: NA
d_call: TRBD1
j_call: TRBJ2-2
cdr3_aa: CASSDGTGATGELFF
cdr3_nt: TGCGCCAGCAGCGACGGGACAGGGGCCACCGGGGAGCTGTTTTTT

v_call: TRBV7-9
clone_size: few
d_call: NA
j_call: TRBJ2-7
cdr3_aa: CASSPSDEQYF
cdr3_nt: TGTGCCAGCAGCCCTTCGGACGAGCAGTACTTC

v_call: TRBV6-5
clone_size: few
d_call: NA
j_call: TRBJ2-3
cdr3_aa: CASSYGRGTDTQYF
cdr3_nt: TGTGCCAGCAGTTACGGGCGAGGGACAGATACGCAGTATTTT

v_call: TRBV5-1
clone_size: NA
d_call: NA
j_call: TRBJ2-1
cdr3_aa: CASSSGVRPYNEQFF
cdr3_nt: TGCGCCAGCAGCTCCGGAGTTCGCCCCTACAATGAGCAGTTCTTC

v_call: TRBV5-1
clone_size: NA
d_call: NA
j_call: TRBJ2-1
cdr3_aa: CASSLGDSYNEQFF
cdr3_nt: TGTGCCAGCAGCTTAGGCGACAGCTACAATGAGCAGTTCTTC

v_call: TRBV4-2
clone_size: NA
d_call: TRBD1
j_call: TRBJ1-1
cdr3_aa: CASSLPPQGAMNTEAFF
cdr3_nt: TGTGCCAGCAGCCTCCCCCCACAGGGGGCCATGAACACTGAAGCTTTCTTT

v_call: TRBV4-3
clone_size: NA
d_call: TRBD1
j_call: TRBJ2-7
cdr3_aa: CASSQTTGQPYEQYF
cdr3_nt: TGCGCCAGCAGCCAAACTACGGGACAGCCTTACGAGCAGTACTTC

v_call: TRBV14
clone_size: NA
d_call: NA
j_call: TRBJ2-7
cdr3_aa: CASSRSQGYEQYF
cdr3_nt: TGTGCCAGCAGCCGATCCCAAGGCTACGAGCAGTACTTC